Detailed here is one TCR beta chain. The antigen is unknown. The data are from a study of T cell responses to AZD1222 COVID-19 vaccine. Study-wide points: Increases in Spike-specific TCR breadth and depth were seen after two AZD1222 doses. In a largely white British group with more females than males, clonal diversity was possibly underestimated. Along spike, vaccine-associated CD4 TCRs were found throughout, with dominance at 160-218 and 743-854.

V shed 3 bases, J shed 4 bases, and the junction held 6 bases outside the gene matches. The CDR3 spans 17 residues. In germline, CDR1 is LGHDT, CDR2 YNNKEL (reference sequence). Sequenced by immunoSEQ multiplex PCR; TCRdb stores in-frame clones only, minus some. The repertoire holds about 120,000 clones, with around 89% as singletons. The chain couples TRBV3-1 (or the pseudogene TRBV3-2) to TRBJ2-5, with 15 nucleotides matching TRBD2. The receptor's source is an adult who received the AZD1222 COVID-19 vaccine. The source was peripheral blood, collected 28 days after the second AZD1222 dose. The CDR3 nucleotides read TGTGCCAGCAGCCAGGGACTAGCGGGGGGCAGGGGAGAGACCCAGTACTTC. As protein: CASSQGLAGGRGETQYF.